The rows below give T cell receptor beta chains drawn from one sample of a study of blood T cell repertoires in COVID-19. This table comes from immunoSEQ multiplex PCR, and its TCRdb copy is limited to in-frame clones, with some not included. The profile shows about 130,000 clones, over 80% of them singletons. The specimen sequenced was peripheral blood. The receptors were sampled from a man between 65 and 79 years old with acute or convalescent COVID-19. CDR3s include the opening cysteine and the closing phenylalanine or tryptophan. A D gene is named only where the DNA matches it firmly. Some rows have no size entry. The others give once, few or many, or a class for an expanded clone.

V,J,length,size,D,DNA,CDR3
TRBV19,TRBJ1-2,13,once,TRBD1,TGTGCCAGTAGTCCAGGGGGTACCTATGGCTACACCTTC,CASSPGGTYGYTF
TRBV5-4,TRBJ1-1,14,-,-,TGTGCCAGCAGCGGCGGACAGTTTAACACTGAAGCTTTCTTT,CASSGGQFNTEAFF
TRBV28,TRBJ1-2,15,-,-,TGTGCCAGCAGCTCCAGCGCGGGGGAGCACTATGGCTACACCTTC,CASSSSAGEHYGYTF
TRBV19,TRBJ2-5,15,-,TRBD2,TGTGCCAGTAGTATGTCGGCTAGCGGGGGATCCGAACGGTACTTC,CASSMSASGGSERYF
TRBV5-1,TRBJ2-3,15,-,TRBD1,TGCGCCAGCAGCCCTGGACAGGGCATAGCAGATACGCAGTATTTT,CASSPGQGIADTQYF
TRBV20-1,TRBJ1-5,15,-,-,TGCAGTGCTAGTAGCAGGGTAAGAAGCAATCAGCCCCAGCATTTT,CSASSRVRSNQPQHF
TRBV7-3,TRBJ2-5,13,-,-,TGTGCCAGCAGCTTAACTAATTTAGAGACCCAGTACTTC,CASSLTNLETQYF
TRBV23-1,TRBJ1-5,16,-,-,TGCGCCAGCAGTCAATCTTCCCCCCGAGACAATCAGCCCCAGCATTTT,CASSQSSPRDNQPQHF
TRBV20-1,TRBJ1-1,13,-,-,TGCAGCCCTAGTAGGGGGATGAACACTGAAGCTTTCTTT,CSPSRGMNTEAFF
TRBV5-1,TRBJ2-3,14,-,TRBD1,TGCGCCAGCAGCGTTCCGGGACAGGGTAATACGCAGTATTTT,CASSVPGQGNTQYF
TRBV29-1,TRBJ2-5,11,-,-,TGCAGCGTTGGAGTCTCCGAGACCCAGTACTTC,CSVGVSETQYF
TRBV11-2,TRBJ2-6,18,-,TRBD1,TGTGCCAGCAGCCCTAGGGGGCAGGGGGCGCTCGGGGCCAACGTCCTGACTTTC,CASSPRGQGALGANVLTF
TRBV5-1,TRBJ1-2,16,once,-,TGCGCCAGCAGCTTGGGGGGCATTGCAGGGGCAGGTGGCTACACCTTC,CASSLGGIAGAGGYTF
TRBV5-1,TRBJ2-7,16,once,TRBD2,TGCGCCAGCAGCTCCAATTTCGGGGGGTTGGGGTACGAGCAGTACTTC,CASSSNFGGLGYEQYF
TRBV24-1,TRBJ1-2,14,-,-,TGTGCCACCAGTGAAACAGAATCTCCTAAGGGCTACACCTTC,CATSETESPKGYTF
TRBV6-6,TRBJ1-1,13,-,-,TGTGCCAGCATCCGGGGGATCGGGACTGAAGCTTTCTTT,CASIRGIGTEAFF
TRBV5-1,TRBJ1-6,13,-,-,TGCGCCAGCAAGGGGGATGGCGGTTCACCCCTCCACTTT,CASKGDGGSPLHF